This T cell receptor (beta chain) was identified in a study of CD4 T cells in relation to SARS-CoV-2 and coronaviruses. CD4+ T cells from unexposed donors were obtained before the COVID-19 pandemic (2011-2018). This table comes from immunoSEQ multiplex PCR, and its TCRdb copy is limited to in-frame clones, with some not included. The data contain some 65,000 clones, about 87% of them singletons. The CDR3 contains 13 residues. Trimming removed 7 bases from V and 9 bases from J, with 13 bases in between. From germline, CDR1 is SNHLY and CDR2 FYNNEI. The chain links TRBV2 to TRBJ1-6; no definite D call. The receptor's source is a human donor in good health. The sample consisted of memory CD4+ T cells from PBMCs. CDR3 residues: CASKATGPSPLHF. CDR3 nucleotides: TGTGCCAGCAAGGCCACTGGTCCTTCACCCCTCCACTTT.